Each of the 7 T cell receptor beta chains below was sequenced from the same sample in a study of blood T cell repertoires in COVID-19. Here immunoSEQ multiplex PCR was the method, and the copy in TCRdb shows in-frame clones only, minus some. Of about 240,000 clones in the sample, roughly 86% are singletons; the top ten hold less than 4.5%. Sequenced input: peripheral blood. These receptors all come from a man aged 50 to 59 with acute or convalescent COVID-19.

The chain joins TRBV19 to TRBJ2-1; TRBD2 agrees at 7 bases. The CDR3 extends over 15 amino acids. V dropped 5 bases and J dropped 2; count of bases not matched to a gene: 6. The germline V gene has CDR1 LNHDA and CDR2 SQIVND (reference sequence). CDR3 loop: CASSLTAGTYNEQFF. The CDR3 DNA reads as TGTGCCAGTAGTCTCACAGCGGGGACCTACAATGAGCAGTTCTTC. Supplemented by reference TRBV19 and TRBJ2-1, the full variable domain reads DGGITQSPKYLFRKEGQNVTLSCEQNLNHDAMYWYRQDPGQGLRLIYYSQIVNDFQKGDIAEGYSVSREKKESFPLTVTSAQKNPTAFYLCASSLTAGTYNEQFFGPGTRLTVL.

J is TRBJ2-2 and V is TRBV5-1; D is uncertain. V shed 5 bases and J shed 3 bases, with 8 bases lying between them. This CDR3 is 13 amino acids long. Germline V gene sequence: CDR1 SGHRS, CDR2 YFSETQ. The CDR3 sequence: CASREVDTGELFF. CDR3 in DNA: TGCGCCAGCAGAGAGGTCGACACCGGGGAGCTGTTTTTT.

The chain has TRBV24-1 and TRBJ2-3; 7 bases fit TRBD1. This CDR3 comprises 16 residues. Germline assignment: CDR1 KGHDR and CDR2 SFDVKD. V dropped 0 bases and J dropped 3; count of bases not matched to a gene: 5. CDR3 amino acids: CATSDLLRQGTDTQYF. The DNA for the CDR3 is TGTGCCACCAGTGATTTGCTCCGACAGGGTACAGATACGCAGTATTTT.

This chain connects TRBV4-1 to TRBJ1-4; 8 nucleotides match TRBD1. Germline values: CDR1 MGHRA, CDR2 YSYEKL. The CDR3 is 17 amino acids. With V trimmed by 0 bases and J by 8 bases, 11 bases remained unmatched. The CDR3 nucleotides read TGCGCCAGCAGCCAAGATATGTTCAGGGGGCGCGGAGAAAAACTGTTTTTT. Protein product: CASSQDMFRGRGEKLFF.

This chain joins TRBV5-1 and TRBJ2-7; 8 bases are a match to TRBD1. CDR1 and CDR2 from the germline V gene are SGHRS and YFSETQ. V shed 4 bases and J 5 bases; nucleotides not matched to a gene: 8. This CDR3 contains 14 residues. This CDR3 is CASSAGQVSNEQYF. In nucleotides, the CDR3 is TGCGCCAGCAGCGCGGGACAGGTGTCCAACGAGCAGTACTTC. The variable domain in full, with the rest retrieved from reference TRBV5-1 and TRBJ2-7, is KAGVTQTPRYLIKTRGQQVTLSCSPISGHRSVSWYQQTPGQGLQFLFEYFSETQRNKGNFPGRFSGRQFSNSRSEMNVSTLELGDSALYLCASSAGQVSNEQYFGPGTRLTVT.

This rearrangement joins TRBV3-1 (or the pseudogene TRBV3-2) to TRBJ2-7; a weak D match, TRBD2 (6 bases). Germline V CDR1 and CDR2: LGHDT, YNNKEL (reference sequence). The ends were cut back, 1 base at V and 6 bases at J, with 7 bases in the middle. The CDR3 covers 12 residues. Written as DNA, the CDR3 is TGTGCCAGCAGCCAAGGGGACTTCGAGCAGTACTTC. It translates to CASSQGDFEQYF.

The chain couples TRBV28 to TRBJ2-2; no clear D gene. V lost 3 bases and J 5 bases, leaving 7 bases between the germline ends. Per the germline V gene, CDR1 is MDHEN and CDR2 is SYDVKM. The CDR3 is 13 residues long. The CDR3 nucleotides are TGTGCCAGCAGTTTCCCCGGGACCGGGGAGCTGTTTTTT. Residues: CASSFPGTGELFF.